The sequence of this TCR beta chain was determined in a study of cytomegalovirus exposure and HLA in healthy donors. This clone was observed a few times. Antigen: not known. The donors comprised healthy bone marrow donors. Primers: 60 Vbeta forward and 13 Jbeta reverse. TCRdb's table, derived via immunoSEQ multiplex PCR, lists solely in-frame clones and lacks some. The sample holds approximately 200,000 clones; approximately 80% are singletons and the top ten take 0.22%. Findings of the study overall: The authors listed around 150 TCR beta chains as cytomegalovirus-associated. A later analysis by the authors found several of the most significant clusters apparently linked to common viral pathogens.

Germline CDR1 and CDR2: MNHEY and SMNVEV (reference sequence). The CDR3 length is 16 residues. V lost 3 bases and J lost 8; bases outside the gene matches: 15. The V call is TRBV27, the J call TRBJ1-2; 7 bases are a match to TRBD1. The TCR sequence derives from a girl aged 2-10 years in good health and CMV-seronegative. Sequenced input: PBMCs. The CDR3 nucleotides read TGTGCCAGCAGTTTTTTTAGGGACAGCGAGTGGAGGGGCTACACCTTC. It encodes CASSFFRDSEWRGYTF.